This T cell receptor (beta chain) was obtained from a study of shared clonotypes between healthy human individuals. Germline loops: CDR1 SGHRS, CDR2 YFSETQ. Losses at the gene ends were 1 base for V and 1 base for J; bases not matched to a gene: 4. This CDR3 is 15 amino acids long. The assay was immunoSEQ multiplex PCR, and TCRdb's table has in-frame clones only and misses some. Of some 700,000 clones in the sample, less than 95% were seen once. The chain carries TRBV5-1 and TRBJ2-5; 7 bases match TRBD2. The clonotype originates from a man younger than 30 in good health. Some clones in this sample may be carry-over from other donors' samples. Material: memory CD8+ T cells from PBMCs. Indicated subset: CD45RO+ cells pooled with CCR7-negative TemRA cells. The CDR3 sequence is CASSLPPGGQETQYF. CDR3 DNA sequence: TGCGCCAGCAGCTTGCCACCGGGAGGCCAAGAGACCCAGTACTTC.